The 25 T cell receptor beta chains reported below all come from one sample, sequenced in a study of identical twins. TCRdb recomputed calls from the 5' RACE reads with MiXCR, one row per CDR3 protein. There are around 960,000 distinct CDR3 sequences in the sample; 9% to 15% occur only once, and 1.5% to 2% lies in the top ten. These data were also reused for a study on yellow fever vaccine responses in identical twins.

Sequencing used PBMCs. The receptors derive from a woman aged 18-30 years in good health.

This clonotype was detected only a few times. The chain carries TRBV13 and TRBJ2-2; D gene ambiguous. CDR3 length equals 13 residues. V was shortened by 3 bases and J by 7 bases, with 9 bases between the two germline ends. From germline, CDR1 is PRHDT and CDR2 FYEKMQ (reference sequence). The CDR3 reads CASSFRSGGELFF. The CDR3 DNA is TGTGCCAGCAGCTTCAGGTCAGGCGGGGAGCTGTTTTTT.

This rearrangement joins TRBV20-1 to TRBJ1-5; no definite D call. The CDR3 loop spans 16 amino acids. Germline-derived CDR1 and CDR2 are DFQATT and SNEGSKA (reference sequence). V lost 0 bases and J lost 0, with 12 bases in between. CDR3: CSARDPGEISNQPQHF. CDR3 nucleotides: TGCAGTGCTAGAGATCCAGGAGAAATTAGCAATCAGCCCCAGCATTTT.

The chain joins TRBV2 to TRBJ2-1; D unclear. CDR1 is SNHLY, CDR2 FYNNEI, per germline. V was pared by 7 bases and J by 3 bases, with 22 bases between. This CDR3 comprises 17 residues. The DNA for the CDR3 is TGTGCCAGCACCGGCGTAGTATCGAGTCGGGTCTACAATGAGCAGTTCTTC. This codes for CASTGVVSSRVYNEQFF.

This clonotype has a handful of counts. The chain joins TRBV10-3 to TRBJ1-3; D is unresolved. The V and J ends lost 3 bases and 0 bases respectively, with 9 bases between them. Germline V gene lookup returns CDR1 ENHRY and CDR2 SYGVKD. This CDR3 has 15 residues. CDR3 nucleotides: TGTGCCATCAGTGATCCGACGAACTCTGGAAACACCATATATTTT. Amino acids: CAISDPTNSGNTIYF.

In this sample, this clonotype turned up a few times. The chain recombines TRBV5-1 with TRBJ2-1; TRBD2 aligns across 11 bases. V shed 4 bases, J shed 8 bases, and the junction held 20 bases outside the gene matches. Per the germline V gene, CDR1 is SGHRS and CDR2 is YFSETQ. There are 19 residues in the CDR3. CDR3 loop: CASSVNPSGTSGKGDEQFF. The CDR3, as DNA: TGCGCCAGCAGCGTGAATCCCTCCGGGACTAGCGGAAAAGGGGATGAGCAGTTCTTC.

This chain joins TRBV7-8 and TRBJ2-1, with a weak D call TRBD2 (5 bases). Germline lookup yields CDR1 SGHVS and CDR2 FQNEAQ. The V end was cut by 1 base, the J end by 4 bases, with 14 bases between. The CDR3 length is 16 residues. The CDR3 loop is CASSLGHSRRYNEQFF. The CDR3 coding sequence is TGTGCCAGCAGCTTAGGACATTCAAGGAGGTACAATGAGCAGTTCTTC.

This clonotype was counted only a few times. The gene calls are TRBV6-5 and TRBJ2-1; D call uncertain. This CDR3 has 13 amino acids. Germline-derived CDR1 and CDR2 are MNHEY and SVGAGI. V was cut by 2 bases and J by 16 bases, with 18 bases left in between. CDR3 DNA sequence: TGTGCCAGCAGTTACCCGCCTGCAGGTCGTAAATTCTTC. Translated, it gives CASSYPPAGRKFF.

This clonotype was detected many times. V usage is TRBV5-1 and J usage is TRBJ2-3; tentative D call: TRBD2 (6 bases). Germline CDR1 reads SGHRS; CDR2 reads YFSETQ. The CDR3 totals 16 residues. With 4 bases removed from V and 5 bases from J, the gap between germline ends came to 20 bases. CDR3 coding DNA: TGCGCCAGCAGCCCGGCAAGCAGACTAGTTATAGATACGCAGTATTTT. Residues: CASSPASRLVIDTQYF.

This clonotype was found a few times. The V gene is TRBV5-4, the J gene TRBJ1-4; no firm D call. Germline-derived CDR1 and CDR2 are SGHNT and YYREEE (reference sequence). The CDR3 runs to 12 residues. Trimming took 2 bases from V and 6 from J, leaving 5 bases between them. The DNA of the CDR3 is TGTGCCAGCAGCTTCCAGGATGAAAAACTGTTTTTT. Translated, it gives CASSFQDEKLFF.

This sequence joins TRBV15 and TRBJ2-1; 7 bases line up with TRBD2. V shed 0 bases and J 7 bases; nucleotides not matched to a gene: 0. CDR3 length: 13 residues. CDR1 and CDR2 (germline): LNHNV, YYDKDF (reference sequence). The CDR3 sequence: CATSREAGNEQFF. As DNA, the CDR3 is TGTGCCACCAGCAGAGAAGCGGGGAATGAGCAGTTCTTC.

This clonotype was observed a few times. J is TRBJ2-3 and V is TRBV4-1; D ambiguous. The CDR3 spans 14 residues. Germline lookup yields CDR1 MGHRA and CDR2 YSYEKL. V shed 6 bases and J shed 1 base, with 11 bases lying between them. In nucleotides, the CDR3 is TGCGCCAGCAGTGATCCCGTGGGCACAGATACGCAGTATTTT. Protein: CASSDPVGTDTQYF.

This clonotype appeared many times. The chain joins TRBV4-2 to TRBJ2-1; D not certain. Germline V gives CDR1 LGHNA, CDR2 YNFKEQ. This CDR3 has 13 residues. Trimming took 4 bases from V and 8 from J, leaving 12 bases between them. CDR3 nucleotides: TGTGCCAGCAGCCGGCCGGACGTCCATGAGCAGTTCTTC. As protein: CASSRPDVHEQFF.

This clonotype came up many times. The gene calls are TRBV28 and TRBJ2-7; D remains ambiguous. The CDR3 sequence is 11 residues long. Per germline, CDR1 MDHEN and CDR2 SYDVKM. V was pared by 3 bases and J by 7 bases, with 7 bases between. CDR3 nucleotide sequence: TGTGCCAGCAGTTTGTTTAGTGAGCAGTACTTC. Translating gives CASSLFSEQYF.

The gene calls are TRBV20-1 and TRBJ2-1; 11 nucleotides line up with TRBD1. CDR3 size: 14 residues. Germline trimming cut 6 bases from V and 7 bases from J; bases unmatched to any gene: 8. Germline-derived CDR1 and CDR2 are DFQATT and SNEGSKA (reference sequence). This CDR3 is CSAKGTGGRNEQFF. CDR3 nucleotide sequence: TGCAGTGCAAAAGGGACAGGGGGGCGAAATGAGCAGTTCTTC.

This clonotype occurred many times. This chain connects TRBV12-3 or TRBV12-4 to TRBJ2-5, with 8 bases that match TRBD2. J was trimmed by 5 bases and V by 3 bases; bases with no gene match: 5. The CDR3 consists of 14 residues. Here the CDR3 reads CASSFSGGGETQYF. CDR3 bases: TGTGCCAGCAGTTTCTCGGGAGGGGGGGAGACCCAGTACTTC.

The genes are TRBV12-3 or TRBV12-4 and TRBJ2-2; the match to TRBD2 covers 9 bases. This CDR3 region has 15 residues. The junction had 7 bases not matched to a gene; V was cut back by 6 bases and J by 5 bases. In DNA form, the CDR3 reads TGTGCCAGCAGACACAGCGGGAGGTCTACCGGGGAGCTGTTTTTT. It codes for CASRHSGRSTGELFF.

This clonotype showed up just a few times. The chain is built from TRBV14 and TRBJ2-7; the D is unclear. Germline CDR1 SGHDN, CDR2 FVKESK. V lost 1 base to trimming and J lost 0 bases, with 7 bases between them. There are 14 residues in the CDR3. CDR3 in amino acids: CASSQVFNSYEQYF. CDR3 coding DNA: TGTGCCAGCAGCCAAGTGTTCAACTCCTACGAGCAGTACTTC.

This clonotype was seen more than once but under ten times. The rearrangement links TRBV28 to TRBJ2-3; possible D gene TRBD1, 5 bases. This CDR3 has 14 amino acids. The germline gives CDR1 MDHEN, CDR2 SYDVKM. V was cut by 5 bases and J by 2 bases, with 11 bases left in between. The CDR3 sequence: CASSDDSYTDTQYF. The CDR3, as DNA: TGTGCCAGCAGTGATGACAGTTACACAGATACGCAGTATTTT.

This clonotype was counted between two and nine times. CDR3 in DNA: TGTGCCAGCAGATCACCTTCCGACTACGAGCAGTACTTC. It yields the protein CASRSPSDYEQYF. The chain carries TRBV13 and TRBJ2-7; D is unclear. Trimming stripped 6 bases from V and 3 bases from J, with 12 bases between. This CDR3 is 13 amino acids long. Germline V gene data show CDR1 as PRHDT and CDR2 as FYEKMQ (reference sequence).

A few counts support this clonotype. The rearrangement links TRBV10-3 to TRBJ2-3, with 9 nucleotides matching TRBD2. The J segment lost 0 bases and the V segment lost 6 bases, leaving 4 bases of the junction unmatched. The CDR3 length is 15 residues. Germline V gene sequence: CDR1 ENHRY, CDR2 SYGVKD. CDR3: CAISNLAGSTDTQYF. The CDR3 region has the DNA TGTGCCATCAGCAACCTAGCGGGGAGCACAGATACGCAGTATTTT.

This chain joins TRBV15 and TRBJ1-1; the match to TRBD1 covers 8 bases. The trim removed 8 bases at V and 0 bases at J, leaving 8 bases unmatched. The CDR3 extends over 15 amino acids. The germline V gene encodes CDR1 LNHNV and CDR2 YYDKDF (reference sequence). The CDR3 DNA follows: TGTGCCACCCTTCAACGGACAGGGCTGAACACTGAAGCTTTCTTT. Its protein is CATLQRTGLNTEAFF.

The chain carries TRBV6-1 and TRBJ2-2; TRBD2 matches 7 bases. With V trimmed by 6 bases and J by 1 base, 8 bases remained unmatched. CDR3 length: 16 amino acids. The germline V gene has CDR1 MNHNS and CDR2 SASEGT. CDR3 sequence reads: CASSSSSGLNTGELFF. In nucleotides, the CDR3 is TGTGCCAGCAGCTCATCTAGCGGCCTGAACACCGGGGAGCTGTTTTTT.

The J gene is TRBJ1-1, the V gene TRBV13, with a weak D call TRBD1 (6 bases). Trimming took 1 base from V and 0 from J, leaving 15 bases between them. This CDR3 has 17 amino acids. The germline V gene has CDR1 PRHDT and CDR2 FYEKMQ (reference sequence). CDR3 coding DNA: TGTGCCAGCAGCTTAGAAGCTTGGACAGCGATGAACACTGAAGCTTTCTTT. Protein: CASSLEAWTAMNTEAFF.

There are many counts of this clonotype. CDR3 loop: CASSYRDSYTGELFF. In nucleotides, the CDR3 is TGTGCCAGCAGTTACCGGGACTCCTACACCGGGGAGCTGTTTTTT. The V and J genes are TRBV6-2 or TRBV6-3 and TRBJ2-2; a weak D match, TRBD2 (6 bases). Germline assignment: CDR1 MNHEY and CDR2 SVGEGT. The CDR3 contains 15 residues. The ends were cut back, 2 bases at V and 3 bases at J, with 10 bases in the middle.

Only a few counts were recorded for this clonotype. The chain has TRBV27 and TRBJ1-2; 8 nucleotides align to TRBD1. V lost 6 bases and J lost 0; bases outside the gene matches: 12. CDR1 is MNHEY, CDR2 SMNVEV, per germline (reference sequence). CDR3 length: 17 residues. The CDR3 region has the DNA TGTGCCAGCAGCCGATCATTCGGGACAGGCACTAACTATGGCTACACCTTC. It is translated as CASSRSFGTGTNYGYTF.